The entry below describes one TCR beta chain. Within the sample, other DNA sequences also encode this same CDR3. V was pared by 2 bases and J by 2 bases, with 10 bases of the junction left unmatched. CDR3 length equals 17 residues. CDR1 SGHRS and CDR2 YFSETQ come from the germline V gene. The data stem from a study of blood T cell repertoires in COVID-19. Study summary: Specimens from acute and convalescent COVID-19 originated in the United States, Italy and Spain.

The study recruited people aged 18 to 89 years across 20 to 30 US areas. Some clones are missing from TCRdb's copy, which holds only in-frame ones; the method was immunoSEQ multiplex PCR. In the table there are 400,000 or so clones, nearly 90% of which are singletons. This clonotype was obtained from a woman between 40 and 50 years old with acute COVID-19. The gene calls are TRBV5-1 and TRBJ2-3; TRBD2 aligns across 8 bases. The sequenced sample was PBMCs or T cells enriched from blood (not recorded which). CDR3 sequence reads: CASSLSGSGGITDTQYF. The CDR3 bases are TGCGCCAGCAGCTTATCCGGATCGGGGGGGATCACAGATACGCAGTATTTT.